Reported below is one TCR beta chain. This CDR3 region has 16 residues. The ends lost 4 bases at V and 2 bases at J; junction bases unmatched: 9. The V gene's germline CDR1 is LGHDT and CDR2 YNNKEL (reference sequence). Original processing notes: How many nucleated cells were present was estimated from reference gene primer amplification. Generated by immunoSEQ multiplex PCR, the TCRdb table keeps only in-frame clones and is missing some. V and J calls and clone size are copied from that table; D and trimming were computed from the DNA. The table records roughly 68,000 clones, approximately 78% of them present only once. The source of the sample is a study of blood T cell repertoires in COVID-19. Researchers sorted participants into cohorts using their self-reported clinical history.

The genes are TRBV3-1 (or the pseudogene TRBV3-2) and TRBJ2-5; TRBD1 matches 8 bases. Material: PBMCs or T cells enriched from blood (not recorded which). The TCR originated in a woman aged 40 to 50 with acute COVID-19. CDR3 in amino acids: CASSRLGQAGQETQYF. DNA for the CDR3: TGTGCCAGCAGCCGTTTGGGACAGGCAGGACAAGAGACCCAGTACTTC.